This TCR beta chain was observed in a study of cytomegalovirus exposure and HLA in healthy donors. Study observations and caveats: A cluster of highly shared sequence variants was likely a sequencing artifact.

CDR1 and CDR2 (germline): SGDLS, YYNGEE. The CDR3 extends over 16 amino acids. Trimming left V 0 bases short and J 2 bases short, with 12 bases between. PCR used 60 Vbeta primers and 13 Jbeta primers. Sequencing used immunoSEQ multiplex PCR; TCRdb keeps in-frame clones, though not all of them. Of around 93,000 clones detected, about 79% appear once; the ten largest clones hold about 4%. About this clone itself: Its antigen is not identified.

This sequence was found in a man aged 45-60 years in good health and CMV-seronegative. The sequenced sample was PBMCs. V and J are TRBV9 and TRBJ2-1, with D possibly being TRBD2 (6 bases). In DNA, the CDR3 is TGTGCCAGCAGCGTAGAGTGGCGGGAACCCTACAATGAGCAGTTCTTC. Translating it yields CASSVEWREPYNEQFF.